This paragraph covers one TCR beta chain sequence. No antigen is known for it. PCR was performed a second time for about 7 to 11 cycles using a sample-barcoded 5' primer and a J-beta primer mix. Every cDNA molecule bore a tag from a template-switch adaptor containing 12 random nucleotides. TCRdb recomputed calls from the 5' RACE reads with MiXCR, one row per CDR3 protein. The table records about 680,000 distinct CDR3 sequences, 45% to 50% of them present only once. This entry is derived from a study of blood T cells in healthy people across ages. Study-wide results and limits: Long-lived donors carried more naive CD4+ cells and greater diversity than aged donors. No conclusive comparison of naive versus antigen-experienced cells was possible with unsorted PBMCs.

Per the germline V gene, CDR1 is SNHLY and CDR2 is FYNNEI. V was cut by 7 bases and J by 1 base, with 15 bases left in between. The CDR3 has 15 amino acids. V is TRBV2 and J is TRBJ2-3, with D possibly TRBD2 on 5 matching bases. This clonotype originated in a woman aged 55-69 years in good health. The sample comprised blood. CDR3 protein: CASTLIRTRTDTQYF. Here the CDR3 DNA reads TGTGCCAGCACCTTAATCCGGACTCGCACAGATACGCAGTATTTT.